This T cell receptor (beta chain) was sequenced in a study of blood T cell repertoires in COVID-19. The repertoire was sequenced with immunoSEQ multiplex PCR; TCRdb's copy has only in-frame clones and lacks some. The sample includes about 210,000 clones, about nine tenths of them seen just once. V was shortened by 5 bases and J by 1 base, with 14 bases between the two germline ends. Germline-derived CDR1 and CDR2 are MNHEY and SVGAGI. The CDR3 loop spans 15 amino acids. Participant reports of clinical history set cohort assignment. Sequences were obtained from PBMCs or T cells enriched from blood (not recorded which). The receptor comes from a man aged 18 to 29 with acute COVID-19. The rearrangement joins TRBV6-5 to TRBJ2-5, with unresolved D. The CDR3 sequence: CASSQRSGFQETQYF. CDR3 coding DNA: TGTGCCAGCAGTCAACGTTCAGGATTCCAAGAGACCCAGTACTTC.